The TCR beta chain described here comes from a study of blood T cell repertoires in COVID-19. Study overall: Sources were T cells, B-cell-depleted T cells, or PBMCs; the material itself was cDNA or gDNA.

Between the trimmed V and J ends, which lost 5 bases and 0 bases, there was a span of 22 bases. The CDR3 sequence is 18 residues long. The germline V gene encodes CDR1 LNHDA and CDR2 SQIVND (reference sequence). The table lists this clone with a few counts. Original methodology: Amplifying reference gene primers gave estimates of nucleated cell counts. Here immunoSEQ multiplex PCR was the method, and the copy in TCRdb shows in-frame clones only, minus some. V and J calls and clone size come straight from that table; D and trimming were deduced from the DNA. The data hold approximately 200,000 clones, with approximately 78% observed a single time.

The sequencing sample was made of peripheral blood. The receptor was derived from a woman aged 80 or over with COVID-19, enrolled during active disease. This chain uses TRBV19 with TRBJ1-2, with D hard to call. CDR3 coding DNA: TGTGCCAGTAGTCTCCCGCCCCGACAACTTCGAGCTAACTATGGCTACACCTTC. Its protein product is CASSLPPRQLRANYGYTF.